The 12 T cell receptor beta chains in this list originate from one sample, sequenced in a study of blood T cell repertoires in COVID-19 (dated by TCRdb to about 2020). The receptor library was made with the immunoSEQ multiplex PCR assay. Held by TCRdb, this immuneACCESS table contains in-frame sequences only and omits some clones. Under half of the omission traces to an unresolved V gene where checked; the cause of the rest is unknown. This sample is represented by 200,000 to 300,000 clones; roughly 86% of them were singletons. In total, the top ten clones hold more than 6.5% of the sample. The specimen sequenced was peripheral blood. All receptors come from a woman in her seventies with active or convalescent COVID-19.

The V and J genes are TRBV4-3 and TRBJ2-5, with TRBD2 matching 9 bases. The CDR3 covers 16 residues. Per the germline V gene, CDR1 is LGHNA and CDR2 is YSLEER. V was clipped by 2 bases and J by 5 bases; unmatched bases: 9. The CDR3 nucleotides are TGCGCCAGCAGCCAATCAGGCGGGGGGGCCTACGAGACCCAGTACTTC. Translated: CASSQSGGGAYETQYF.

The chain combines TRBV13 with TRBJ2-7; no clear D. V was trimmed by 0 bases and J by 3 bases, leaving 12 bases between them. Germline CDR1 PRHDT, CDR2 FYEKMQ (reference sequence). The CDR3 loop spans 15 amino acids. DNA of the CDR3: TGTGCCAGCAGCTTAGGGGCCATTCCTGTCTACGAGCAGTACTTC. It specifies CASSLGAIPVYEQYF.

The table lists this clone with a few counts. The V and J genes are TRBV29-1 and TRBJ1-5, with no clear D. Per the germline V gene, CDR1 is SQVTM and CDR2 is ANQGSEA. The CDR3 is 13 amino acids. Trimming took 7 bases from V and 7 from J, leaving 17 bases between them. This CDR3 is CSGAAGLGQPQHF. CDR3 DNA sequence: TGCAGCGGCGCGGCGGGGTTGGGACAGCCCCAGCATTTT.

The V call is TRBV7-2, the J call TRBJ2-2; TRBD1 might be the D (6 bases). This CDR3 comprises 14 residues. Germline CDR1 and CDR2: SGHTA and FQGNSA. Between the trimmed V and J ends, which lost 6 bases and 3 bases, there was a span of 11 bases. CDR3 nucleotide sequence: TGTGCCAGCAGGCCGGGACACTACACCGGGGAGCTGTTTTTT. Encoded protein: CASRPGHYTGELFF. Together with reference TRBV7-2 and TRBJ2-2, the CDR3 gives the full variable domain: GAGVSQSPSNKVTEKGKDVELRCDPISGHTALYWYRQSLGQGLEFLIYFQGNSAPDKSGLPSDRFSAERTGGSVSTLTIQRTQQEDSAVYLCASRPGHYTGELFFGEGSRLTVL.

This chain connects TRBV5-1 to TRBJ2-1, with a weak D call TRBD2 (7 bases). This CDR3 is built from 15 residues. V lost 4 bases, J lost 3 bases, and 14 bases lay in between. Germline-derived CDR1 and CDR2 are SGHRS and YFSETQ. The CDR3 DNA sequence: TGCGCCAGCAGCACACGGAGGGGGGGCTACAATGAGCAGTTCTTC. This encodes CASSTRRGGYNEQFF.

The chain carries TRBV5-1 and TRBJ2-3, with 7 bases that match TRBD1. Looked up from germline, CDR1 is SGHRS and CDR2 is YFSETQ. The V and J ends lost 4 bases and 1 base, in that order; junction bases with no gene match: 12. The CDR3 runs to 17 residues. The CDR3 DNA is TGCGCCAGCAGCCCCATCCATAGGGGGCGAGGCACAGATACGCAGTATTTT. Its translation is CASSPIHRGRGTDTQYF.

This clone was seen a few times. The CDR3 nucleotides are TGCGCCAGCAGCCAATTGGGCCGGTTCGCAGATACGCAGTATTTT. This codes for CASSQLGRFADTQYF. The chain is built from TRBV4-3 and TRBJ2-3; the D is unclear. Trimming removed 2 bases at V and 4 bases at J, with 13 bases between. Germline lookup yields CDR1 LGHNA and CDR2 YSLEER. The CDR3 spans 15 residues.

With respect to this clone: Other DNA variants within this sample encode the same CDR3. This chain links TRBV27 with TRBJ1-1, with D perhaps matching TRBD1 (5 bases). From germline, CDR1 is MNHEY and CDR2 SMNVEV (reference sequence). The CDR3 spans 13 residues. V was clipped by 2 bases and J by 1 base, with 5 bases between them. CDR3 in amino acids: CASSLGANTEAFF. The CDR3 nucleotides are TGTGCCAGCAGTTTAGGGGCGAACACTGAAGCTTTCTTT.

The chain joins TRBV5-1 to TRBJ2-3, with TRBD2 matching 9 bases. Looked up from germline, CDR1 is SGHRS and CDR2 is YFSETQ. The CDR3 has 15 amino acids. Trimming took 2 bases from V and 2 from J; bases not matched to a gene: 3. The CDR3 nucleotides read TGCGCCAGCAGCTTTAGCGGGGGTAACACAGATACGCAGTATTTT. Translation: CASSFSGGNTDTQYF.

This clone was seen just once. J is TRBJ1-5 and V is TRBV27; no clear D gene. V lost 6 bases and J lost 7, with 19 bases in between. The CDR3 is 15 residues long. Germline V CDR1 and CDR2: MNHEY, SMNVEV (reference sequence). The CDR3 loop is CASRKAGGGPQPQHF. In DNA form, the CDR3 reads TGTGCCAGCAGGAAGGCCGGCGGAGGGCCACAGCCCCAGCATTTT.

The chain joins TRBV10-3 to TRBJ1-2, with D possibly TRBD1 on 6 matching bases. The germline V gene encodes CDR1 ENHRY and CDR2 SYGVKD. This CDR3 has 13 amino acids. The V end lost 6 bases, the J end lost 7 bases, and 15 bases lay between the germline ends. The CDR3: CAISPDSLPGYTF. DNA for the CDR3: TGTGCCATCAGCCCGGACAGCTTGCCTGGCTACACCTTC.

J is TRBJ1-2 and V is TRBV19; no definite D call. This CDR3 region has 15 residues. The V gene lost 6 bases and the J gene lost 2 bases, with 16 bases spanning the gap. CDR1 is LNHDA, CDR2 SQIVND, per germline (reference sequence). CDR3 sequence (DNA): TGTGCCAGTAGGGCCCCCTTGGCCGCAAACTATGGCTACACCTTC. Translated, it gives CASRAPLAANYGYTF.